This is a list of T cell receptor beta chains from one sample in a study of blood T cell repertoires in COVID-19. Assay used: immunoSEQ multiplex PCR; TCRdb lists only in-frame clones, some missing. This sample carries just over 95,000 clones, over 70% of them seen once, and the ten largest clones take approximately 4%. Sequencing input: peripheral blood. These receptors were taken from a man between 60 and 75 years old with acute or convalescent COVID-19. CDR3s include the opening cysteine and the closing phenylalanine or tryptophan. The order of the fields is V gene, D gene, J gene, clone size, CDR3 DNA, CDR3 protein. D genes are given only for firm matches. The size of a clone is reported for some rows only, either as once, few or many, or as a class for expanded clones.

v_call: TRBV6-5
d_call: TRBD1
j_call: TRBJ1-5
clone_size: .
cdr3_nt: TGTGCCAGCATCTCAGGGGGCGCCGGCAATCAGCCCCAGCATTTT
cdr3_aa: CASISGGAGNQPQHF

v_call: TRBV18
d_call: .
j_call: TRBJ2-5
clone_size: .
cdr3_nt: TGTGCCAGCTCACTAGGGGATCAAGAGACCCAGTACTTC
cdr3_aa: CASSLGDQETQYF

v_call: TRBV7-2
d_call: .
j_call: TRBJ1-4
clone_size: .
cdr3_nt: TGTGCCAGCAGCTTCCCAGTTGCAACTAATGAAAAACTGTTTTTT
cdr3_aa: CASSFPVATNEKLFF

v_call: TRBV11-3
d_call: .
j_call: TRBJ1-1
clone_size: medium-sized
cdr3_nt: TGTGCCAGCAGCTTAGATCCGGGGATGAACACTGAAGCTTTCTTT
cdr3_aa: CASSLDPGMNTEAFF

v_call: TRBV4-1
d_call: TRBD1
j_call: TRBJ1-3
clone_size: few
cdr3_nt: TGCGCCAGCAGCCAAGAAAACAGGGGGCTGACGAACTCTGGAAACACCATATATTTT
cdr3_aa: CASSQENRGLTNSGNTIYF

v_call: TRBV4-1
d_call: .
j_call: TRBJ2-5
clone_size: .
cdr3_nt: TGCGCCAGCAGCCAGAGCAACCAAGAGACCCAGTACTTC
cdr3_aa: CASSQSNQETQYF

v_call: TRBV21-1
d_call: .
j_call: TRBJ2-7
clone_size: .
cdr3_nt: TGTGCCAGCAGTTTGGCAAACTACGAGCAGTACTTC
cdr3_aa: CASSLANYEQYF

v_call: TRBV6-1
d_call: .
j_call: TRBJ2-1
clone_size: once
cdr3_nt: TGTGCCAGCAGTGAAGATTGGAGATATGAGCAGTTCTTC
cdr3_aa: CASSEDWRYEQFF

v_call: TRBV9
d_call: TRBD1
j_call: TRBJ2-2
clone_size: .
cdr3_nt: TGTGCCAGCAGCGCCTGGACAGGGGTGTCCGGGGAGCTGTTTTTT
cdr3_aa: CASSAWTGVSGELFF

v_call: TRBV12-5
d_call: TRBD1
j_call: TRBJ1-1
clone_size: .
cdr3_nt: TGTGCTAGTGGCCTGCAGGGGGCATGGAACACTGAAGCTTTCTTT
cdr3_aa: CASGLQGAWNTEAFF